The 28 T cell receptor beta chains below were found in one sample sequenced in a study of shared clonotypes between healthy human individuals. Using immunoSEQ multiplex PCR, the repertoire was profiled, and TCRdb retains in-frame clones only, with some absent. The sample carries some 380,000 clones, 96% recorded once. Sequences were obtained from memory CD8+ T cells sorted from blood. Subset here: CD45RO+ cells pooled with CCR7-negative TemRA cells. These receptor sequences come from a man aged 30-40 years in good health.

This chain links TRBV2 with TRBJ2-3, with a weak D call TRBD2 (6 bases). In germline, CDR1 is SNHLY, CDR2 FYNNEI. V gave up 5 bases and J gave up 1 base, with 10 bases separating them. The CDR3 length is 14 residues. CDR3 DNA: TGTGCCAGCAGTCGGGAGATGGGCACAGATACGCAGTATTTT. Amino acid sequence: CASSREMGTDTQYF.

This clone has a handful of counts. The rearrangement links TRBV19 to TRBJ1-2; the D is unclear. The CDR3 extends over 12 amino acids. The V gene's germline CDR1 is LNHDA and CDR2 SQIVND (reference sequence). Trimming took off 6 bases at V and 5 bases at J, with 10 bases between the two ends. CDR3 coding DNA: TGTGCCAGTAGAGGGTTTCTTTATGGCTACACCTTC. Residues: CASRGFLYGYTF. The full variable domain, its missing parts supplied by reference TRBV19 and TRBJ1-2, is DGGITQSPKYLFRKEGQNVTLSCEQNLNHDAMYWYRQDPGQGLRLIYYSQIVNDFQKGDIAEGYSVSREKKESFPLTVTSAQKNPTAFYLCASRGFLYGYTFGSGTRLTVV.

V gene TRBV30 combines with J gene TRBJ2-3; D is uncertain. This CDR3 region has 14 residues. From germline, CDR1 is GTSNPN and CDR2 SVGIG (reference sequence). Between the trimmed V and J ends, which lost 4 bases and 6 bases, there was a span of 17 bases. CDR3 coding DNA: TGTGCCTGGACGGTCCCTCTCATGGATGATACGCAGTATTTT. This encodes CAWTVPLMDDTQYF.

The CDR3 protein is CASSSRIGYTF. The CDR3, as DNA: TGTGCCAGCAGTAGCAGGATTGGCTACACCTTC. This chain uses TRBV28 with TRBJ1-2; D remains unclear. The CDR3 length is 11 residues. In germline, CDR1 is MDHEN, CDR2 SYDVKM. V was trimmed by 5 bases and J by 7 bases, leaving 8 bases between them.

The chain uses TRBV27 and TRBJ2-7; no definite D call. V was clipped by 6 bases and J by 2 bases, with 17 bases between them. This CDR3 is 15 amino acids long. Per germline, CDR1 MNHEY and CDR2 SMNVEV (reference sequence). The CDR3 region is CASSPGATIPYEQYF. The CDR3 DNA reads TGTGCCAGCAGCCCCGGAGCTACGATCCCCTACGAGCAGTACTTC.

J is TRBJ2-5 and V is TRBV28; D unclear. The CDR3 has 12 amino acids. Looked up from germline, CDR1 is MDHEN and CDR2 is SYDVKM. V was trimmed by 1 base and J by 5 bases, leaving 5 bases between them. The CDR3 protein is CASSLSPETQYF. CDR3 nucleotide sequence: TGTGCCAGCAGTTTATCCCCCGAGACCCAGTACTTC.

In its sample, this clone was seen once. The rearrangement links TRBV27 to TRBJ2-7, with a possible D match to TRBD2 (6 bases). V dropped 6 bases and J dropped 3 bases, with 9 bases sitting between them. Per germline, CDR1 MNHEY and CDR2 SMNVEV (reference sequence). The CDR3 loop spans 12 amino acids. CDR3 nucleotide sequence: TGTGCCAGCAGCCAGACTAGCTACGAGCAGTACTTC. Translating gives CASSQTSYEQYF.

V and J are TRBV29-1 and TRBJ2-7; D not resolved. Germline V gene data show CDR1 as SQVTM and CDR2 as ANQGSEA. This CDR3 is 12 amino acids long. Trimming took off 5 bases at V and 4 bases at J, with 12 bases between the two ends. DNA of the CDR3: TGCAGCGTTAGGCAAGGGCGGTACGAGCAGTACTTC. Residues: CSVRQGRYEQYF.

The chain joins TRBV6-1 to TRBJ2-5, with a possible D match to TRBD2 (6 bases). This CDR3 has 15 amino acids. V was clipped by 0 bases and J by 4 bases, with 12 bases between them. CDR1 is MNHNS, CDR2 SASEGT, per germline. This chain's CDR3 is CASSEARGRGETQYF. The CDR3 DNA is TGTGCCAGCAGTGAAGCCCGGGGGAGAGGAGAGACCCAGTACTTC.

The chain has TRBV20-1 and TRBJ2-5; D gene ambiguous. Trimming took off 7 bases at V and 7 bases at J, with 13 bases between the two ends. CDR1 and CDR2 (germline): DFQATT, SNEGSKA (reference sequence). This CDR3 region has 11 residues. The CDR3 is CSVRKVPTQYF. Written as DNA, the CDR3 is TGCAGTGTTCGCAAAGTGCCGACCCAGTACTTC.

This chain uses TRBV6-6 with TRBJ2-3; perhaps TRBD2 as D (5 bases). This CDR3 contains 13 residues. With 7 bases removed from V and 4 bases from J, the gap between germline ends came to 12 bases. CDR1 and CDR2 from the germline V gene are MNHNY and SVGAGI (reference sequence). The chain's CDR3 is CASKASWPDTQYF. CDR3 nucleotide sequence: TGTGCCAGCAAAGCTAGCTGGCCAGATACGCAGTATTTT.

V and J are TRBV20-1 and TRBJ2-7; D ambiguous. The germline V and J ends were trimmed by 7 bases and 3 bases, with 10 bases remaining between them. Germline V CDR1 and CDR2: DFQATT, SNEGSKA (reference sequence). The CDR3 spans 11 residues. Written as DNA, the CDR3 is TGCAGTGTTGCAGCGAACTACGAGCAGTACTTC. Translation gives CSVAANYEQYF.

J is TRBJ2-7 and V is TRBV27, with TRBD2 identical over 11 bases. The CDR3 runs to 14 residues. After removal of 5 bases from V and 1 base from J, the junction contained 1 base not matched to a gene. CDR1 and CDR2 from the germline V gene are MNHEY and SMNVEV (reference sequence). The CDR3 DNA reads TGTGCCAGCAGTAGACTAGCGGGGTCCTACGAGCAGTACTTC. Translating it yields CASSRLAGSYEQYF.

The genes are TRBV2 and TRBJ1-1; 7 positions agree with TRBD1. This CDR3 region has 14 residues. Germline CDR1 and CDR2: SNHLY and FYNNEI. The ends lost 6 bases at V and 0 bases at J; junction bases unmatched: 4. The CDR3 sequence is CASSTGTVNTEAFF. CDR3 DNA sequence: TGTGCCAGCAGCACCGGGACAGTGAACACTGAAGCTTTCTTT.

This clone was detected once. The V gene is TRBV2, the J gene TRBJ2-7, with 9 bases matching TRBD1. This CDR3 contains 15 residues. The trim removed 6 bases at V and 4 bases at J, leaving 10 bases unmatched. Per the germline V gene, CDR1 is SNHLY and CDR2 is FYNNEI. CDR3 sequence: CASRIQGAPLYEQYF. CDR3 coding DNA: TGTGCCAGCAGGATACAGGGGGCGCCTTTGTACGAGCAGTACTTC.

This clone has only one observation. The CDR3 protein is CASSPARGAHNEQFF. The CDR3 coding sequence is TGCGCCAGCAGCCCCGCTAGGGGGGCACACAATGAGCAGTTCTTC. The chain recombines TRBV5-1 with TRBJ2-1; D tentatively reads TRBD1 or TRBD2 (6 bases each). This CDR3 is built from 15 residues. Germline CDR1 reads SGHRS; CDR2 reads YFSETQ. V shed 4 bases and J shed 5 bases, with 16 bases lying between them.

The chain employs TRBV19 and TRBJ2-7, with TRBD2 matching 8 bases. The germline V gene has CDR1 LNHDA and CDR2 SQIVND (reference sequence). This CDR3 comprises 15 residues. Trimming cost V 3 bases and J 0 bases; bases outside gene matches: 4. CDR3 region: CASSIALAASYEQYF. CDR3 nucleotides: TGTGCCAGTAGTATTGCACTAGCGGCCTCCTACGAGCAGTACTTC.

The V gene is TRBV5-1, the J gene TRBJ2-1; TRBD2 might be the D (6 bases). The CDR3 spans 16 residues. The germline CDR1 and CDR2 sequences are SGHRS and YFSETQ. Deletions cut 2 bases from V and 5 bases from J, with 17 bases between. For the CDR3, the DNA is TGCGCCAGCAGCTTTTCCGGGGGAACCTTTAACAATGAGCAGTTCTTC. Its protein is CASSFSGGTFNNEQFF.

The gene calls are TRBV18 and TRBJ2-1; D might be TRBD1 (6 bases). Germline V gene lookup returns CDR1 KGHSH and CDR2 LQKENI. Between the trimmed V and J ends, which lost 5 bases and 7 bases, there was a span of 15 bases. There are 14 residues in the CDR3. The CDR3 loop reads CASSTRDKVNEQFF. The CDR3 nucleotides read TGTGCCAGCTCAACCCGGGACAAAGTAAATGAGCAGTTCTTC.

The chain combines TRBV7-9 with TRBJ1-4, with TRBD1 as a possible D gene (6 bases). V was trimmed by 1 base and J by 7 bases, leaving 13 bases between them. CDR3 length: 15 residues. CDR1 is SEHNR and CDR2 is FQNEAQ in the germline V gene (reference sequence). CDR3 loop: CASSLVQGGAEKLFF. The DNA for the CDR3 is TGTGCCAGCAGCTTAGTACAGGGCGGTGCTGAAAAACTGTTTTTT.

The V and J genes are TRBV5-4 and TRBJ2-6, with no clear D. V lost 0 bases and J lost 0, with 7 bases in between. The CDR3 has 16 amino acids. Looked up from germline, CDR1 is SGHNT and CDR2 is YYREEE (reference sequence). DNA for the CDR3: TGTGCCAGCAGCTTGGTTCTGAACTCTGGGGCCAACGTCCTGACTTTC. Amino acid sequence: CASSLVLNSGANVLTF.

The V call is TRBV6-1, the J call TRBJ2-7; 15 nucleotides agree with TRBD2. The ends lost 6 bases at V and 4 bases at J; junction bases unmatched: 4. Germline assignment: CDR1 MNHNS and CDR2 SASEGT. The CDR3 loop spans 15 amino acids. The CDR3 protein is CASRLGTSGRYEQYF. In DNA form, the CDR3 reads TGTGCCAGCAGACTGGGGACTAGCGGGAGGTACGAGCAGTACTTC.

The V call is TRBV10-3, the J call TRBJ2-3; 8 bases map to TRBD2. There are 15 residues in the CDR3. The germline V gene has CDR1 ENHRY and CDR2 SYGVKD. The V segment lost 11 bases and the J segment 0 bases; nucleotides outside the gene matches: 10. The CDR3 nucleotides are TGTGCCTCACATGGACTAGCCTCGAGCACAGATACGCAGTATTTT. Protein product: CASHGLASSTDTQYF.

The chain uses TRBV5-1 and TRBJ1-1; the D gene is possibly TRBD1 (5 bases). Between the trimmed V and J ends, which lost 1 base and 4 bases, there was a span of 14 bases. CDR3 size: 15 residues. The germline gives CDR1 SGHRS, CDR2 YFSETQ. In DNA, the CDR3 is TGCGCCAGCAGCTTGTTCGCAGGGTCGAGCACTGAAGCTTTCTTT. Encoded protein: CASSLFAGSSTEAFF.

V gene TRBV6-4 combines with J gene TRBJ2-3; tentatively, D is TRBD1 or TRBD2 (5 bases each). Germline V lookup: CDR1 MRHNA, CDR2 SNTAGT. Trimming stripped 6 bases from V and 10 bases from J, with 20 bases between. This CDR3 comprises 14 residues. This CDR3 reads CASSNGTRRYPQYF. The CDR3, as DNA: TGTGCCAGCAGCAATGGGACCCGAAGATATCCGCAGTATTTT.

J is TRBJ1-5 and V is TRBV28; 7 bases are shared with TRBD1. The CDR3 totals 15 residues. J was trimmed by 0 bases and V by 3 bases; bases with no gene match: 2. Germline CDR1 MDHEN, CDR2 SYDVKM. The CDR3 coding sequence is TGTGCCAGCAGTTTGGACAGGCTTAGCAATCAGCCCCAGCATTTT. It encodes CASSLDRLSNQPQHF.

The CDR3 DNA is TGTGCCAGCAGTTCATCTCAGGGACTAGTATACGAGCAGTACTTC. This sequence encodes CASSSSQGLVYEQYF. The genes are TRBV28 and TRBJ2-7, with 8 bases matching TRBD2. Germline-derived CDR1 and CDR2 are MDHEN and SYDVKM. The CDR3 length is 15 residues. With 4 bases clipped from V and 4 bases from J, the junction kept 9 bases outside the gene matches.

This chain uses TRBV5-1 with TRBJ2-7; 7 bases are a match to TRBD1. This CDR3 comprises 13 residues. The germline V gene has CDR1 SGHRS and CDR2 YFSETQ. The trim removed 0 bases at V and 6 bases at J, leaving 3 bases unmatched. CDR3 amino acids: CASSLVDRAEQYF. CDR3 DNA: TGCGCCAGCAGCTTGGTCGACAGGGCCGAGCAGTACTTC.